Described below is a single T cell receptor beta chain sequence and its context. Its antigen is not known. The sample carries other DNA sequences with the same CDR3. The ends were cut back, 3 bases at V and 1 base at J, with 10 bases in the middle. Germline V gene lookup returns CDR1 LNHDA and CDR2 SQIVND (reference sequence). This CDR3 comprises 15 residues. The method was immunoSEQ multiplex PCR; TCRdb's version includes in-frame clones alone and lacks a portion of them. The sample shows some 150,000 clones, 85% to 95% of them seen only once. This sample was taken from a study of T cell responses to AZD1222 COVID-19 vaccine. Study-wide results and caveats: Repertoire collection took place solely once the T cell response had peaked. Two doses of AZD1222 preceded a rise in Spike-specific TCR breadth and depth. Clonal diversity was possibly underestimated; the donors were predominantly white British and more often female.

Second-dose timings of about 4 or about 12 weeks were pooled. The receptor's source is an adult who received the AZD1222 COVID-19 vaccine. V and J are TRBV19 and TRBJ1-5; a possible D gene is TRBD1 (6 bases). Here the sequenced sample was peripheral blood, taken 28 days after the second AZD1222 dose. This CDR3 is CASSIGRGSNQPQHF. In nucleotides, the CDR3 is TGTGCCAGTAGTATCGGGAGGGGGAGCAATCAGCCCCAGCATTTT.